The 25 T cell receptor beta chains reported below all come from one sample, sequenced in a study of OX40 agonist ivuxolimab in advanced cancers. Profiling relied on immunoSEQ multiplex PCR, and the TCRdb table lists in-frame clones only, not all of them. This table holds fewer than 75,000 clones, around 87% found once. This specimen was CD4+ or CD8+ T cells sorted from blood, taken in a trial of the OX40 agonist ivuxolimab. The receptors derive from an adult with an advanced solid tumor such as melanoma, head and neck, liver or kidney cancer.

The chain joins TRBV18 to TRBJ2-7, with 7 positions matching TRBD1. The germline V gene has CDR1 KGHSH and CDR2 LQKENI. This CDR3 comprises 15 residues. J gave up 0 bases and V 2 bases, and 4 bases lay outside the gene matches. The chain's CDR3 is CASSPGTDSSYEQYF. The CDR3 DNA reads as TGTGCCAGCTCACCAGGGACAGACAGCTCCTACGAGCAGTACTTC.

The V and J genes are TRBV11-2 and TRBJ2-1; D is undetermined. The CDR3 has 16 amino acids. V was clipped by 1 base and J by 1 base, with 11 bases between them. CDR1 is SGHAT and CDR2 is FQNNGV in the germline V gene. The CDR3 sequence: CASSLVMTNSYNEQFF. In DNA, the CDR3 is TGTGCCAGCAGCTTAGTTATGACAAATTCCTACAATGAGCAGTTCTTC.

The chain uses TRBV9 and TRBJ1-1; TRBD1 aligns across 8 bases. This CDR3 has 16 amino acids. J was trimmed by 7 bases and V by 3 bases; bases with no gene match: 14. The V gene's germline CDR1 is SGDLS and CDR2 YYNGEE. CDR3 DNA: TGTGCCAGCAGCGCGCGGAAACAGGGGGGACTACGTGAAGCTTTCTTT. It is translated as CASSARKQGGLREAFF.

The gene calls are TRBV6-1 and TRBJ2-1; no definite D call. This CDR3 contains 18 residues. V lost 2 bases, J lost 0 bases, and 17 bases lay in between. Germline loops: CDR1 MNHNS, CDR2 SASEGT. CDR3 residues: CASSENRLVLNSYNEQFF. The CDR3 DNA sequence: TGTGCCAGCAGTGAAAATAGGCTGGTACTAAACTCCTACAATGAGCAGTTCTTC.

CDR3: CASSESGGSGGYTF. The CDR3 DNA follows: TGTGCCAGCAGTGAATCTGGGGGGAGTGGAGGCTACACCTTC. This chain joins TRBV25-1 and TRBJ1-2; maybe TRBD1 (5 bases). Trimming shortened V by 1 base and J by 8 bases, and 14 bases separated the two germline ends. The CDR3 has 14 residues. Germline CDR1 is MGHDK and CDR2 is SYGVNS.

CDR3 protein: CASSFMSNQPQHF. Here the CDR3 DNA reads TGTGCCAGCAGCTTCATGAGCAATCAGCCCCAGCATTTT. This sequence joins TRBV7-9 and TRBJ1-5; D not resolved. Germline V gene lookup returns CDR1 SEHNR and CDR2 FQNEAQ (reference sequence). Deletions cut 3 bases from V and 1 base from J, with 4 bases between. This CDR3 comprises 13 residues.

The genes are TRBV19 and TRBJ1-2; D remains unclear. The CDR3 consists of 15 residues. Between the trimmed V and J ends, which lost 5 bases and 0 bases, there was a span of 13 bases. From germline, CDR1 is LNHDA and CDR2 SQIVND (reference sequence). CDR3 in DNA: TGTGCCAGTAGTGCCCGGTCCGAAGCTAACTATGGCTACACCTTC. Translating gives CASSARSEANYGYTF.

This clone came up once. Just one base apart from a much larger clone, this may be a read error. In the same sample, other DNA sequences code for this CDR3. Here the CDR3 DNA reads TGTGCCAGCAGCCCCCGACAGGGGAACTATGGCTACACCTTC. It translates to CASSPRQGNYGYTF. The J gene is TRBJ1-2, the V gene TRBV7-2; 8 bases align to TRBD1. This CDR3 is 14 amino acids long. The trim removed 5 bases at V and 2 bases at J, leaving 4 bases unmatched. The germline gives CDR1 SGHTA, CDR2 FQGNSA.

This clone showed up just once. The rearrangement uses TRBV5-1 and TRBJ2-3, with unresolved D. CDR1 SGHRS and CDR2 YFSETQ come from the germline V gene. V gave up 0 bases and J gave up 1 base, with 9 bases separating them. The CDR3 contains 15 residues. The CDR3 DNA follows: TGCGCCAGCAGCTTGGCCTCCCCTGGCACAGATACGCAGTATTTT. This gives the protein CASSLASPGTDTQYF. Full variable domain (rest looked up from reference TRBV5-1 and TRBJ2-3): KAGVTQTPRYLIKTRGQQVTLSCSPISGHRSVSWYQQTPGQGLQFLFEYFSETQRNKGNFPGRFSGRQFSNSRSEMNVSTLELGDSALYLCASSLASPGTDTQYFGPGTRLTVL.

The J gene is TRBJ2-7, the V gene TRBV28, with 15 bases lining up with TRBD2. The CDR3 is 18 residues long. Per germline, CDR1 MDHEN and CDR2 SYDVKM. Trimming cost V 7 bases and J 7 bases; bases outside gene matches: 17. CDR3 region: CASIPPGLAGGPFGEQYF. DNA of the CDR3: TGTGCCAGCATCCCTCCGGGACTAGCGGGAGGACCCTTCGGGGAGCAGTACTTC.

The V call is TRBV6-1, the J call TRBJ2-7; 9 nucleotides match TRBD1. Per germline, CDR1 MNHNS and CDR2 SASEGT. This CDR3 is built from 14 residues. The V segment lost 1 base and the J segment 9 bases; nucleotides outside the gene matches: 7. Here the CDR3 DNA reads TGTGCCAGCAGTGAAGATACGGGACAGGGCAGGCAGTACTTC. This codes for CASSEDTGQGRQYF.

The chain carries TRBV2 and TRBJ2-1; 9 bases line up with TRBD1. CDR3 length equals 12 residues. The germline CDR1 and CDR2 sequences are SNHLY and FYNNEI. J lost 8 bases, V lost 4 bases, and 0 bases had no gene match. The DNA of the CDR3 is TGTGCCAGCAGTGGACAGGGGGATGAGCAGTTCTTC. Translated, it gives CASSGQGDEQFF.

The chain uses TRBV7-2 and TRBJ2-4; weak D call: TRBD1 (6 bases). CDR1 SGHTA and CDR2 FQGNSA come from the germline V gene. The CDR3 loop spans 14 amino acids. V was trimmed by 1 base and J by 8 bases, leaving 12 bases between them. The CDR3 reads CASSLVPKGDIQYF. The CDR3 nucleotides read TGTGCCAGCAGCTTAGTGCCAAAGGGGGACATTCAGTACTTC.

The rearrangement joins TRBV11-2 to TRBJ2-7; 11 positions match TRBD1. This CDR3 contains 15 residues. Germline V gene lookup returns CDR1 SGHAT and CDR2 FQNNGV. Germline trimming cut 1 base from V and 6 bases from J; bases unmatched to any gene: 5. The CDR3, as DNA: TGTGCCAGCAGCTTAGTTAGGACAGGGGGCGGCGAGCAGTACTTC. As protein: CASSLVRTGGGEQYF.

This chain's CDR3 is CAWSTGRGTGVANTGELFF. The DNA of the CDR3 is TGTGCCTGGAGTACAGGGAGAGGGACAGGGGTCGCGAACACCGGGGAGCTGTTTTTT. This chain links TRBV30 with TRBJ2-2; 10 bases line up with TRBD1. From germline, CDR1 is GTSNPN and CDR2 SVGIG (reference sequence). V shed 2 bases and J 0 bases; nucleotides not matched to a gene: 12. This CDR3 spans 19 amino acids.

This chain links TRBV6-1 with TRBJ2-7; the match to TRBD2 covers 10 bases. From germline, CDR1 is MNHNS and CDR2 SASEGT. V was pared by 6 bases and J by 2 bases, with 4 bases of the junction left unmatched. The CDR3 sequence is 14 residues long. The CDR3 bases are TGTGCCAGCAGGGGACTAGCGAAGGCCTACGAGCAGTACTTC. This codes for CASRGLAKAYEQYF.

V usage is TRBV7-9 and J usage is TRBJ2-2, with D perhaps TRBD2 (6 bases). Germline V lookup: CDR1 SEHNR, CDR2 FQNEAQ (reference sequence). The CDR3 sequence is 15 residues long. With 5 bases removed from V and 2 bases from J, the gap between germline ends came to 12 bases. CDR3 nucleotide sequence: TGTGCCAGCAGCGGACTACCAGTAAACACCGGGGAGCTGTTTTTT. It encodes CASSGLPVNTGELFF.

In DNA, the CDR3 is TGTGCCAGCAGGTCTACCTACAATGAGCAGTTCTTC. Translation: CASRSTYNEQFF. The chain is built from TRBV6-1 and TRBJ2-1; D is ambiguous. The CDR3 has 12 amino acids. Per germline, CDR1 MNHNS and CDR2 SASEGT. The V end lost 6 bases, the J end lost 2 bases, and 5 bases lay between the germline ends.

This chain uses TRBV18 with TRBJ2-5; no firm D call. Germline V lookup: CDR1 KGHSH, CDR2 LQKENI. The CDR3 is 13 amino acids. V lost 1 base to trimming and J lost 4 bases, with 7 bases between them. CDR3 amino acids: CASSPRASETQYF. The CDR3 DNA sequence: TGTGCCAGCTCACCACGAGCGTCAGAGACCCAGTACTTC.

This clone was recorded once. The chain joins TRBV19 to TRBJ2-3; 9 bases match TRBD2. The CDR3 loop spans 15 amino acids. Looked up from germline, CDR1 is LNHDA and CDR2 is SQIVND (reference sequence). Germline trimming cut 3 bases from V and 5 bases from J; bases unmatched to any gene: 6. CDR3 residues: CASSIYSGRGDTQYF. The CDR3 coding sequence is TGTGCCAGTAGTATCTATAGCGGGAGAGGAGATACGCAGTATTTT. The whole variable domain, remainder taken from reference TRBV19 and TRBJ2-3, is DGGITQSPKYLFRKEGQNVTLSCEQNLNHDAMYWYRQDPGQGLRLIYYSQIVNDFQKGDIAEGYSVSREKKESFPLTVTSAQKNPTAFYLCASSIYSGRGDTQYFGPGTRLTVL.

This clone has more than one count but fewer than ten. The rearrangement links TRBV7-2 to TRBJ2-7; 7 positions match TRBD1. V shed 5 bases, J shed 3 bases, and the junction held 10 bases outside the gene matches. The germline V gene has CDR1 SGHTA and CDR2 FQGNSA. The CDR3 runs 15 residues. Here the CDR3 DNA reads TGTGCCAGCAGCCACGACAGGGTTGGGTTCTACGAGCAGTACTTC. Translating it yields CASSHDRVGFYEQYF.

The rearrangement links TRBV11-3 to TRBJ1-1; D might be TRBD1 (6 bases). This CDR3 is 14 amino acids long. Trimming removed 4 bases from V and 1 base from J, with 10 bases in between. The V gene's germline CDR1 is SGHNT and CDR2 YENEEA. CDR3 residues: CASSSGHSNTEAFF. DNA of the CDR3: TGTGCCAGCAGCTCGGGACACTCGAACACTGAAGCTTTCTTT. The full variable domain, its missing parts supplied by reference TRBV11-3 and TRBJ1-1, is EAGVVQSPRYKIIEKKQPVAFWCNPISGHNTLYWYLQNLGQGPELLIRYENEEAVDDSQLPKDRFSAERLKGVDSTLKIQPAELGDSAVYLCASSSGHSNTEAFFGQGTRLTVV.

The chain couples TRBV6-1 to TRBJ2-1, with TRBD2 matching 7 bases. The germline V gene has CDR1 MNHNS and CDR2 SASEGT. The CDR3 covers 15 residues. J gave up 3 bases and V 6 bases, and 8 bases lay outside the gene matches. The CDR3, as DNA: TGTGCCAGCAGGGACCCCGGACTAGACTACAATGAGCAGTTCTTC. Residues: CASRDPGLDYNEQFF.

The gene calls are TRBV28 and TRBJ2-1, with D possibly matching TRBD2 (6 bases). Germline CDR1 is MDHEN and CDR2 is SYDVKM. The V and J ends lost 5 bases and 5 bases respectively, with 13 bases between them. The CDR3 is 14 residues long. The chain's CDR3 is CASSPVSGDNEQFF. In DNA form, the CDR3 reads TGTGCCAGCAGTCCGGTGTCGGGGGACAATGAGCAGTTCTTC.

The chain carries TRBV7-9 and TRBJ2-3; 9 bases line up with TRBD2. The trim removed 3 bases at V and 2 bases at J, leaving 6 bases unmatched. CDR1 SEHNR and CDR2 FQNEAQ come from the germline V gene (reference sequence). The CDR3 totals 16 residues. CDR3: CASSFYASGTTDTQYF. Written as DNA, the CDR3 is TGTGCCAGCAGCTTTTACGCTAGCGGGACCACAGATACGCAGTATTTT.